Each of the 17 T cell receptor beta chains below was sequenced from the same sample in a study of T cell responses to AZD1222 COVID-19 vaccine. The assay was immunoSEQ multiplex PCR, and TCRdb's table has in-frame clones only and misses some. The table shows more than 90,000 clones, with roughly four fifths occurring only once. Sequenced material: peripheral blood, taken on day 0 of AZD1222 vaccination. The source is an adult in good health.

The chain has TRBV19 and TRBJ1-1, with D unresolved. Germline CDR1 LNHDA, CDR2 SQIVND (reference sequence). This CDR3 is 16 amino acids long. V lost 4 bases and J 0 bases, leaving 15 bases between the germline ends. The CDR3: CASSKQAHLLNTEAFF. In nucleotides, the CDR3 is TGTGCCAGTAGTAAGCAAGCACACTTATTGAACACTGAAGCTTTCTTT.

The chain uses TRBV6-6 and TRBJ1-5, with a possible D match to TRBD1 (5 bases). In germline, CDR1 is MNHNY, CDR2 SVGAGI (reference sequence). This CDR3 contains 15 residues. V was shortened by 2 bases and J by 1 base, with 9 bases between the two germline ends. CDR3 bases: TGTGCCAGCAGTTACGATCGGGGCAGCAATCAGCCCCAGCATTTT. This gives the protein CASSYDRGSNQPQHF.

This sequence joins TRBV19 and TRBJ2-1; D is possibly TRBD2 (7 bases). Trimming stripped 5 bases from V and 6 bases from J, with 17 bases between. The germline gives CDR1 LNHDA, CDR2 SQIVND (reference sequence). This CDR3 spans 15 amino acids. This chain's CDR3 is CASSPGPRGGNEQFF. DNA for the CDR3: TGTGCCAGTAGTCCGGGACCTAGGGGGGGCAATGAGCAGTTCTTC.

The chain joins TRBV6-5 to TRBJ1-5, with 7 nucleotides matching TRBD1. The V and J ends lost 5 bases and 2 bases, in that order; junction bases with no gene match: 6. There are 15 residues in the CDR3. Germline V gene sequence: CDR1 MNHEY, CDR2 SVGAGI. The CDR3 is CASSPGGGGNQPQHF. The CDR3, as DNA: TGTGCCAGCAGTCCAGGAGGGGGCGGCAATCAGCCCCAGCATTTT.

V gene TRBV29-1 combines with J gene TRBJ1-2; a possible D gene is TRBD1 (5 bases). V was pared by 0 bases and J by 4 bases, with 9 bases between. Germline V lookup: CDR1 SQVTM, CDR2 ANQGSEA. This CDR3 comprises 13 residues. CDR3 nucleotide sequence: TGCAGCGTTGAAGACGGGGCCAGCTATGGCTACACCTTC. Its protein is CSVEDGASYGYTF.

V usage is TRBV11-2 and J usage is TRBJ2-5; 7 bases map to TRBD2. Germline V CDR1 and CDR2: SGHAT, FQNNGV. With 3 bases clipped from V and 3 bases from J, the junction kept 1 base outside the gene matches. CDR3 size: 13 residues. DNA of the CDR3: TGTGCCAGCAGCTTGGGGGGGAAAGAGACCCAGTACTTC. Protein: CASSLGGKETQYF.

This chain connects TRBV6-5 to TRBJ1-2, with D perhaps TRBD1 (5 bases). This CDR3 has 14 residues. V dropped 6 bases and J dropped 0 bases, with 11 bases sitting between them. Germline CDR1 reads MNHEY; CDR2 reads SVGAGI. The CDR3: CASRLTGANYGYTF. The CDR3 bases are TGTGCCAGCAGATTAACAGGAGCTAACTATGGCTACACCTTC.

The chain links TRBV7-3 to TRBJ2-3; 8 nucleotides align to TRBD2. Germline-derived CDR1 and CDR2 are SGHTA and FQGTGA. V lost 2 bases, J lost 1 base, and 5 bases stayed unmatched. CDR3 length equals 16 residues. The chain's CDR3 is CASSLYGSGGTDTQYF. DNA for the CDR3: TGTGCCAGCAGCTTATATGGTAGCGGGGGCACAGATACGCAGTATTTT.

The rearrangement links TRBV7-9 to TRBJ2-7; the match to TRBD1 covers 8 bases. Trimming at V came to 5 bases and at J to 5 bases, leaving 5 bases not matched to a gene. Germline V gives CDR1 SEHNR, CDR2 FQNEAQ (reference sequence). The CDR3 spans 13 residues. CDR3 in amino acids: CASSRTGLNEQYF. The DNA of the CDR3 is TGTGCCAGCAGCCGGACAGGGCTAAACGAGCAGTACTTC. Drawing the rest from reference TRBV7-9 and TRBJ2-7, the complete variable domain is DTGVSQNPRHKITKRGQNVTFRCDPISEHNRLYWYRQTLGQGPEFLTYFQNEAQLEKSRLLSDRFSAERPKGSFSTLEIQRTEQGDSAMYLCASSRTGLNEQYFGPGTRLTVT.

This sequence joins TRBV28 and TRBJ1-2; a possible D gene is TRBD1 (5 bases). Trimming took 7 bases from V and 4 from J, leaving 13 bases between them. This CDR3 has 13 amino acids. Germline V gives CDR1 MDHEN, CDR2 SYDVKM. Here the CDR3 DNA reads TGTGCCAGCACCCTCACAGGTTTCTATGGCTACACCTTC. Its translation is CASTLTGFYGYTF.

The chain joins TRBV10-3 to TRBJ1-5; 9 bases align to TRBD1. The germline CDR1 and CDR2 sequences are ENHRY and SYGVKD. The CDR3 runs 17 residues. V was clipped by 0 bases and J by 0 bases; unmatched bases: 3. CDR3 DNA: TGTGCCATCAGTGAGTCGGGGACAGGGTCTAGCAATCAGCCCCAGCATTTT. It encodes CAISESGTGSSNQPQHF.

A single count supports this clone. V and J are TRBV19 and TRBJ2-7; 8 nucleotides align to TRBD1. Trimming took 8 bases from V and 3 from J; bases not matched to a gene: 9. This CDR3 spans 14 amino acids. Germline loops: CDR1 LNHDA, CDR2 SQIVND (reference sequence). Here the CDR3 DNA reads TGTGCCAGTTCGTCCCGGGACAGGATCTACGAGCAGTACTTC. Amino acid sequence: CASSSRDRIYEQYF.

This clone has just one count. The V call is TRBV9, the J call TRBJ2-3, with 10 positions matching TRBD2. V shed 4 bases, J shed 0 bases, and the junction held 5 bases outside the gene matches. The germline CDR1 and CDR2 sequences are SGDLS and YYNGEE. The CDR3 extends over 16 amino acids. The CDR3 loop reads CASSTGLAASTDTQYF. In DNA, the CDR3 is TGTGCCAGCAGCACCGGACTAGCGGCTAGCACAGATACGCAGTATTTT.

CDR3: CASSKDSGYTQYF. CDR3 coding DNA: TGTGCCAGCAGCAAAGATAGCGGGTACACGCAGTATTTT. The rearrangement joins TRBV21-1 to TRBJ2-3; the table's TRBD2 call for D was not verified on the DNA. TRBV21-1 is described as a pseudogene. This CDR3 is built from 13 residues.

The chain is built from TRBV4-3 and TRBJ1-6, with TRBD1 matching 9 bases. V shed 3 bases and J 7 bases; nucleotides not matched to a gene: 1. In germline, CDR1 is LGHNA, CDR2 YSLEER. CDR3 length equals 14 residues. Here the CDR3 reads CASSQDRGNSPLHF. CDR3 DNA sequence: TGCGCCAGCAGCCAGGACAGGGGCAATTCACCCCTCCACTTT.

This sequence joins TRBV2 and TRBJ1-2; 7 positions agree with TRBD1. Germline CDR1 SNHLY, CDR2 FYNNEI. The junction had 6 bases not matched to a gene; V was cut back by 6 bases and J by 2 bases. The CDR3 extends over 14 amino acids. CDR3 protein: CASSYQGVNYGYTF. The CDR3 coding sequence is TGTGCCAGCAGCTACCAGGGGGTGAACTATGGCTACACCTTC.

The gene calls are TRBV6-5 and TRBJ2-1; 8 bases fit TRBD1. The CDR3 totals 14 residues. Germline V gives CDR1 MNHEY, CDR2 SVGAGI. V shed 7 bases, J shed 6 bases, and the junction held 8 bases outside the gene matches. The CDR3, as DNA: TGTGCCAGCACCGCAGGGGGCGCGATCAATGAGCAGTTCTTC. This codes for CASTAGGAINEQFF.